The rows below give T cell receptor beta chains drawn from one sample of a study of blood T cell repertoires in COVID-19. TCRdb's table, derived via immunoSEQ multiplex PCR, lists solely in-frame clones and lacks some. The repertoire holds hundreds of thousands of clones, with 90% to 95% as singletons. The sample comprised peripheral blood. All receptors derive from a woman aged 18-35 years who had recovered from COVID-19. Both conserved end residues are part of each CDR3. D genes are given only for firm matches. Part of the rows lack a size; the others show once, few, many or a class for expanded clones.

d_gene	v_gene	abundance	j_gene	CDR3aa	CDR3nt
TRBD1	TRBV27	.	TRBJ2-6	CASSSFRTGVLSGANVLTF	TGTGCCAGCAGCTCGTTCAGGACAGGGGTCCTCTCTGGGGCCAACGTCCTGACTTTC
TRBD1	TRBV18	once	TRBJ1-3	CASSSLGQGSGNTIYF	TGTGCCAGCTCATCCTTGGGACAGGGATCTGGAAACACCATATATTTT
.	TRBV7-9	.	TRBJ2-2	CASSLWGTLHGELFF	TGTGCCAGCAGCTTATGGGGGACTTTACACGGGGAGCTGTTTTTT
TRBD1	TRBV25-1	.	TRBJ2-1	CASSGRTQGANEQFF	TGTGCCAGCAGTGGCCGTACACAGGGGGCGAATGAGCAGTTCTTC
TRBD1	TRBV9	.	TRBJ2-1	CASSGQGHEQFF	TGTGCCAGCAGCGGACAGGGCCATGAGCAGTTCTTC
TRBD1	TRBV7-9	once	TRBJ1-3	CASSLTGVGNTIYF	TGTGCCAGCAGCCTGACAGGGGTAGGAAACACCATATATTTT
TRBD2	TRBV7-2	.	TRBJ2-2	CASSLAPIAGGRNTGELFF	TGTGCCAGCAGCTTAGCCCCGATAGCGGGAGGGCGGAATACCGGGGAGCTGTTTTTT
.	TRBV27	.	TRBJ2-1	CASSRLPTSNYNEQFF	TGTGCCAGCAGTCGCCTACCCACTAGCAACTACAATGAGCAGTTCTTC
TRBD2	TRBV9	.	TRBJ2-1	CASSPPLTSVLGNEQFF	TGTGCCAGCAGCCCTCCTCTTACTAGCGTACTAGGAAATGAGCAGTTCTTC
.	TRBV5-6	.	TRBJ1-1	CASSLARWNTEAFF	TGTGCCAGCAGCTTGGCTCGGTGGAACACTGAAGCTTTCTTT
.	TRBV7-6	.	TRBJ1-6	CASSPNPAGTLHF	TGTGCCAGCAGCCCCAACCCCGCGGGGACCCTCCACTTT
.	TRBV10-3	.	TRBJ2-1	CAISRDGSSYNEQFF	TGTGCCATCAGTCGGGACGGGAGCTCCTACAATGAGCAGTTCTTC
.	TRBV7-9	once	TRBJ2-6	CASSLGLSGANVLTF	TGTGCCAGCAGCTTGGGACTGTCTGGGGCCAACGTCCTGACTTTC
TRBD1	TRBV10-3	.	TRBJ2-5	CAISERPGQGETQYF	TGTGCCATCAGTGAAAGACCGGGACAGGGTGAGACCCAGTACTTC
.	TRBV3-1/TRBV3-2	.	TRBJ1-4	CASSQDEGEKLFF	TGTGCCAGCAGCCAAGATGAGGGTGAAAAACTGTTTTTT
.	TRBV7-2	few	TRBJ2-3	CASSLAVLEYTQYF	TGTGCCAGCAGCTTAGCAGTCTTGGAGTATACGCAGTATTTT
.	TRBV6-6	.	TRBJ1-5	CASSPNEVSQPQHF	TGTGCCAGCAGTCCCAACGAGGTCAGTCAGCCCCAGCATTTT
TRBD2	TRBV19	.	TRBJ2-3	CASSIGGSGGLTDTQYF	TGTGCCAGTAGTATAGGGGGTAGCGGGGGCCTCACAGATACGCAGTATTTT
TRBD1	TRBV5-5	.	TRBJ1-6	CASSLVGQGRSPLHF	TGTGCCAGCAGCTTGGTAGGACAGGGGCGTTCACCCCTCCACTTT
.	TRBV6-5	.	TRBJ1-5	CASRLLVQSGGPQHF	TGTGCCAGCAGATTACTCGTACAGTCGGGGGGGCCCCAGCATTTT
TRBD2	TRBV6-2/TRBV6-3	.	TRBJ2-2	CASSFTRLAAQNTGELFF	TGTGCCAGCAGTTTTACCAGACTAGCGGCACAGAACACCGGGGAGCTGTTTTTT
TRBD1	TRBV27	.	TRBJ1-2	CASKPRGVNYGYTF	TGTGCCAGCAAGCCCAGGGGGGTTAACTATGGCTACACCTTC
.	TRBV20-1	.	TRBJ2-3	CSASPADTQYF	TGCAGTGCTAGTCCGGCAGATACGCAGTATTTT
TRBD1	TRBV24-1	.	TRBJ1-2	CATSDLAGGSYGYTF	TGTGCCACCAGTGATTTGGCAGGGGGCAGCTATGGCTACACCTTC
TRBD2	TRBV7-8	.	TRBJ2-1	CASSVGRTSSYNEQFF	TGTGCCAGCAGCGTCGGGAGGACTAGCTCCTACAATGAGCAGTTCTTC
.	TRBV29-1	.	TRBJ1-1	CSGTGDNTEAFF	TGCAGCGGAACGGGAGACAACACTGAAGCTTTCTTT
TRBD1	TRBV5-6	.	TRBJ2-5	CASSATGGGETQYF	TGTGCCAGCAGCGCGACAGGGGGAGGAGAGACCCAGTACTTC
TRBD2	TRBV7-7	.	TRBJ2-2	CASSLALMPIAGGGSAGELFF	TGTGCCAGCAGCTTAGCCCTTATGCCAATAGCGGGAGGCGGATCGGCCGGGGAGCTGTTTTTT
.	TRBV6-5	.	TRBJ2-2	CASSYPAGELFF	TGTGCCAGCAGCTACCCAGCCGGGGAGCTGTTTTTT
.	TRBV19	.	TRBJ1-2	CAISAGGSLGPGYTF	TGTGCCATCTCCGCGGGGGGCTCTCTGGGTCCGGGCTACACCTTC
TRBD2	TRBV7-2	.	TRBJ2-5	CASSGGSSGRVETQYF	TGTGCCAGCAGCGGGGGGTCTAGCGGGAGGGTTGAGACCCAGTACTTC
TRBD2	TRBV2	once	TRBJ2-2	CASSEGVGAGVTGELFF	TGTGCCAGCAGTGAAGGGGTCGGTGCGGGGGTCACCGGGGAGCTGTTTTTT
.	TRBV24-1	.	TRBJ2-1	CATSDSLSGRGNEQFF	TGTGCCACCAGTGATTCCCTCAGCGGGCGGGGCAATGAGCAGTTCTTC
TRBD1	TRBV5-4	.	TRBJ1-4	CASSLEGDRPNEKLFF	TGTGCCAGCAGCTTGGAGGGGGACAGACCTAATGAAAAACTGTTTTTT
TRBD2	TRBV4-1	.	TRBJ2-1	CASSPGRILAGVGQFF	TGCGCCAGCAGCCCGGGCCGAATCCTAGCGGGCGTGGGGCAGTTCTTC
.	TRBV15	once	TRBJ2-1	CATSRPTYNEQFF	TGTGCCACCAGCAGACCAACTTACAATGAGCAGTTCTTC
.	TRBV15	.	TRBJ1-1	CATTPGGPTEAFF	TGTGCCACCACCCCCGGGGGGCCCACTGAAGCTTTCTTT
.	TRBV4-1	once	TRBJ2-2	CASSQSWANGELFF	TGCGCCAGCAGCCAAAGTTGGGCGAACGGGGAGCTGTTTTTT
TRBD2	TRBV29-1	.	TRBJ2-1	CSVDIAGTNEQFF	TGCAGCGTTGATATAGCGGGTACCAATGAGCAGTTCTTC
.	TRBV5-6	.	TRBJ2-3	CASSPRRTSTDTQYF	TGTGCCAGCAGCCCGCGGCGGACTAGCACAGATACGCAGTATTTT
TRBD1	TRBV6-5	.	TRBJ1-1	CASSYDRANTEAFF	TGTGCCAGCAGTTACGACAGGGCGAACACTGAAGCTTTCTTT
.	TRBV5-6	.	TRBJ2-5	CASRSDRYPQETQYF	TGTGCCAGCAGATCGGACAGATACCCACAAGAGACCCAGTACTTC
.	TRBV12-5	.	TRBJ1-1	CASGSAIQAEAFF	TGTGCTAGTGGTTCGGCCATACAGGCTGAAGCTTTCTTT
TRBD2	TRBV29-1	.	TRBJ2-3	CSVPWGGISTDTQYF	TGCAGCGTCCCCTGGGGGGGGATTAGCACAGATACGCAGTATTTT
.	TRBV7-2	.	TRBJ1-1	CASSLSFRNTEAFF	TGTGCCAGCAGCTTGTCTTTCCGGAACACTGAAGCTTTCTTT
.	TRBV30	once	TRBJ2-5	CAWSEREWGGETQYF	TGTGCCTGGAGTGAGAGGGAGTGGGGAGGAGAGACCCAGTACTTC
.	TRBV30	.	TRBJ2-1	CAWSGLGQNEQFF	TGTGCCTGGAGTGGACTAGGGCAGAATGAGCAGTTCTTC
TRBD2	TRBV7-9	.	TRBJ2-2	CASSLGGRTGELFF	TGTGCCAGCAGCTTAGGCGGGAGGACCGGGGAGCTGTTTTTT